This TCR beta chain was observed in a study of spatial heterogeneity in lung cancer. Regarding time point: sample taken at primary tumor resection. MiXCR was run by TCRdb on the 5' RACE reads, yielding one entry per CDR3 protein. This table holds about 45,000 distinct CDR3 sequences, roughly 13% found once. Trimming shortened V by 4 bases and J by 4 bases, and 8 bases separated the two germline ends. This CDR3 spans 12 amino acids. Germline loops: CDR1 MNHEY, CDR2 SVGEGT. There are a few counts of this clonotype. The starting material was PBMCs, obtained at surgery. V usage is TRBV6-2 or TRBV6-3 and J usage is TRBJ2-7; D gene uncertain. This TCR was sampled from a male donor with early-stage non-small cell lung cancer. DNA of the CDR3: TGTGCCAGCAGTTCTCTCCGGTACGAGCAGTACTTC. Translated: CASSSLRYEQYF.